The 26 T cell receptor beta chains below were found in one sample sequenced in a study of blood T cell repertoires in COVID-19. Assay used: immunoSEQ multiplex PCR; TCRdb lists only in-frame clones, some missing. The repertoire holds approximately 290,000 clones, with roughly four fifths as singletons. Sequencing used peripheral blood. These receptors all come from a person aged 70 to 85 with COVID-19, enrolled during active disease.

This chain links TRBV2 with TRBJ1-5; TRBD1 agrees at 7 bases. With 6 bases clipped from V and 4 bases from J, the junction kept 6 bases outside the gene matches. This CDR3 has 14 amino acids. Germline values: CDR1 SNHLY, CDR2 FYNNEI. The CDR3 bases are TGTGCCAGCAGGGGGGACAGTAGAAATCAGCCCCAGCATTTT. Translating gives CASRGDSRNQPQHF. Based on the CDR3 plus reference TRBV2 and TRBJ1-5, the full variable domain is EPEVTQTPSHQVTQMGQEVILRCVPISNHLYFYWYRQILGQKVEFLVSFYNNEISEKSEIFDDQFSVERPDGSNFTLKIRSTKLEDSAMYFCASRGDSRNQPQHFGDGTRLSIL.

The chain has TRBV27 and TRBJ1-6; 7 bases fit TRBD1. Trimming at V came to 5 bases and at J to 4 bases, leaving 8 bases not matched to a gene. The germline V gene encodes CDR1 MNHEY and CDR2 SMNVEV (reference sequence). There are 16 residues in the CDR3. The CDR3 DNA sequence: TGTGCCAGCAGTCTCTCCACGGGACAGTATAATTCACCCCTCCACTTT. Encoded protein: CASSLSTGQYNSPLHF.

This clone was observed a single time. This chain joins TRBV15 and TRBJ2-5; a weak D match, TRBD2 (6 bases). V was pared by 0 bases and J by 0 bases, with 11 bases between. CDR1 LNHNV and CDR2 YYDKDF come from the germline V gene (reference sequence). The CDR3 covers 16 residues. The CDR3 nucleotides are TGTGCCACCAGCAGAGATCTTGGGGGGTACCAAGAGACCCAGTACTTC. Its translation is CATSRDLGGYQETQYF.

The chain has TRBV5-1 and TRBJ2-1; no clear D gene. The CDR3 consists of 16 residues. Germline CDR1 reads SGHRS; CDR2 reads YFSETQ. Between the trimmed V and J ends, which lost 1 base and 2 bases, there was a span of 13 bases. The CDR3 spells CASSLWATPAYNEQFF. CDR3 sequence (DNA): TGCGCCAGCAGCTTGTGGGCGACCCCGGCCTACAATGAGCAGTTCTTC.

The J gene is TRBJ2-3, the V gene TRBV28; a possible D gene is TRBD1 (6 bases). V gave up 7 bases and J gave up 5 bases, with 16 bases separating them. Germline V gene data show CDR1 as MDHEN and CDR2 as SYDVKM. This CDR3 has 14 residues. CDR3 nucleotide sequence: TGTGCCAGCATCGAAGGGGGTGTAGAAGATACGCAGTATTTT. Its translation is CASIEGGVEDTQYF.

Note on this clone: Different DNA sequences within this sample yield the same CDR3. The V call is TRBV19, the J call TRBJ1-5; 7 bases are a match to TRBD1. With V trimmed by 5 bases and J by 6 bases, 7 bases remained unmatched. Germline V gene lookup returns CDR1 LNHDA and CDR2 SQIVND (reference sequence). This CDR3 region has 14 residues. CDR3 in DNA: TGTGCCAGTAGTCACACAGGGGATCGTCAGCCCCAGCATTTT. Protein sequence: CASSHTGDRQPQHF.

This clone was recorded at least ten times. V gene TRBV4-1 combines with J gene TRBJ1-4, with D uncertain. CDR3 length equals 15 residues. V lost 0 bases and J 2 bases, leaving 7 bases between the germline ends. Looked up from germline, CDR1 is MGHRA and CDR2 is YSYEKL. The CDR3 loop is CASSQDEVTNEKLFF. CDR3 bases: TGCGCCAGCAGCCAAGACGAGGTGACTAATGAAAAACTGTTTTTT.

This clone was recorded only once. V is TRBV4-2 and J is TRBJ1-5, with TRBD1 matching 8 bases. Germline trimming cut 4 bases from V and 9 bases from J; bases unmatched to any gene: 11. This CDR3 contains 15 residues. Per germline, CDR1 LGHNA and CDR2 YNFKEQ. For the CDR3, the DNA is TGTGCCAGCAGCCCCGCCGGGACAGGTCCTGGGCCCCAGCATTTT. Translating gives CASSPAGTGPGPQHF.

The V and J genes are TRBV14 and TRBJ1-2; 9 bases are a match to TRBD1. The V and J ends lost 1 base and 5 bases, in that order; junction bases with no gene match: 5. In germline, CDR1 is SGHDN, CDR2 FVKESK. This CDR3 is built from 15 residues. The CDR3 DNA is TGTGCCAGCAGCCAAGGCACAGGGGGCGGATATGGCTACACCTTC. Its translation is CASSQGTGGGYGYTF. The entire variable domain, with the rest obtained from reference TRBV14 and TRBJ1-2, is as follows: EAGVTQFPSHSVIEKGQTVTLRCDPISGHDNLYWYRRVMGKEIKFLLHFVKESKQDESGMPNNRFLAERTGGTYSTLKVQPAELEDSGVYFCASSQGTGGGYGYTFGSGTRLTVV.

This clone appeared a few times. The chain is built from TRBV14 and TRBJ2-5; D is possibly TRBD2 (6 bases). The germline gives CDR1 SGHDN, CDR2 FVKESK. The CDR3 sequence is 15 residues long. Trimming left V 0 bases short and J 5 bases short, with 13 bases between. The CDR3 sequence is CASSQDRRGYETQYF. The CDR3 DNA is TGTGCCAGCAGCCAAGATCGCCGGGGGTACGAGACCCAGTACTTC.

The chain couples TRBV3-1 (or the pseudogene TRBV3-2) to TRBJ2-1; TRBD2 matches 7 bases. Trimming removed 1 base from V and 4 bases from J; junction bases left unmatched: 10. The CDR3 has 17 residues. Germline V gene data show CDR1 as LGHDT and CDR2 as YNNKEL (reference sequence). CDR3 sequence: CASSQAHVGGGYNEQFF. In nucleotides, the CDR3 is TGTGCCAGCAGCCAAGCCCACGTGGGCGGGGGTTACAATGAGCAGTTCTTC.

This rearrangement joins TRBV4-2 to TRBJ1-6; D is undetermined. The CDR3 length is 14 residues. The ends were cut back, 1 base at V and 5 bases at J, with 6 bases in the middle. Germline V gives CDR1 LGHNA, CDR2 YNFKEQ. The DNA for the CDR3 is TGTGCCAGCAGCCAAGGGGCAGATAATTCACCCCTCCACTTT. Its protein is CASSQGADNSPLHF.

V gene TRBV21-1 combines with J gene TRBJ2-3; the tabulated D call, TRBD1, remains unverified against the DNA. TRBV21-1 is labeled a pseudogene. This CDR3 is built from 18 residues. The CDR3 sequence is CASSIAGVWVTRSDTQYF. The CDR3 DNA follows: TGTGCCAGCAGCATCGCAGGCGTCTGGGTCACCCGGTCCGATACGCAGTATTTT.

This chain uses TRBV5-1 with TRBJ2-7, with D possibly matching TRBD1 (5 bases). Per germline, CDR1 SGHRS and CDR2 YFSETQ. V lost 1 base and J lost 7, with 9 bases in between. The CDR3 loop spans 12 amino acids. CDR3: CASSLNRGEQYF. CDR3 bases: TGCGCCAGCAGCTTGAATAGGGGTGAGCAGTACTTC.

This clone was detected once. The chain couples TRBV4-3 to TRBJ1-2; no definite D call. V lost 0 bases and J lost 6, with 11 bases in between. The V gene's germline CDR1 is LGHNA and CDR2 YSLEER. The CDR3 is 14 residues long. As DNA, the CDR3 is TGCGCCAGCAGCCAAGATCCGGGCGGGCATGGCTACACCTTC. Translation: CASSQDPGGHGYTF.

The chain has TRBV9 and TRBJ2-2; TRBD2 aligns across 15 bases. Germline values: CDR1 SGDLS, CDR2 YYNGEE. J lost 2 bases, V lost 2 bases, and 1 base had no gene match. This CDR3 has 17 amino acids. DNA of the CDR3: TGTGCCAGCAGCGTGGGACTAGCGGGGGGTAACACCGGGGAGCTGTTTTTT. As protein: CASSVGLAGGNTGELFF.

The chain carries TRBV29-1 and TRBJ2-2, with TRBD1 as a possible D gene (6 bases). With 7 bases removed from V and 6 bases from J, the gap between germline ends came to 12 bases. Germline loops: CDR1 SQVTM, CDR2 ANQGSEA. The CDR3 totals 12 residues. The CDR3 DNA is TGCAGCGCCGCACAGGGTCCCGGGGAGCTGTTTTTT. Protein: CSAAQGPGELFF.

This sequence joins TRBV5-6 and TRBJ1-2, with TRBD1 matching 7 bases. The CDR3 totals 13 residues. V lost 3 bases and J lost 4; bases outside the gene matches: 3. Germline CDR1 and CDR2: SGHDT and YYEEEE. This CDR3 is CASSSTGAYGYTF. The CDR3 bases are TGTGCCAGCAGCTCAACAGGGGCCTATGGCTACACCTTC.

This clone was found a few times. The chain joins TRBV9 to TRBJ1-1, with D unresolved. The germline CDR1 and CDR2 sequences are SGDLS and YYNGEE. This CDR3 region has 12 residues. Trimming removed 5 bases at V and 2 bases at J, with 7 bases between. This CDR3 reads CASSAGNTEAFF. The CDR3 DNA sequence: TGTGCCAGCAGTGCAGGCAACACTGAAGCTTTCTTT.

The chain carries TRBV5-1 and TRBJ1-1; D possibly corresponds to TRBD1 (6 bases). V gave up 0 bases and J gave up 6 bases, with 15 bases separating them. The CDR3 spans 15 residues. CDR1 is SGHRS, CDR2 YFSETQ, per germline. The CDR3 loop is CASSLDPREGAEAFF. Written as DNA, the CDR3 is TGCGCCAGCAGCTTGGATCCAAGGGAGGGGGCTGAAGCTTTCTTT.

This clone was picked up a small number of times. The V gene is TRBV2, the J gene TRBJ1-1; D is perhaps TRBD1 (6 bases). This CDR3 is built from 12 residues. The V and J ends lost 7 bases and 1 base respectively, with 7 bases between them. The germline gives CDR1 SNHLY, CDR2 FYNNEI. The CDR3 coding sequence is TGTGCCAGCAAACAGGGGAACACTGAAGCTTTCTTT. Its protein product is CASKQGNTEAFF. Full variable domain (rest looked up from reference TRBV2 and TRBJ1-1): EPEVTQTPSHQVTQMGQEVILRCVPISNHLYFYWYRQILGQKVEFLVSFYNNEISEKSEIFDDQFSVERPDGSNFTLKIRSTKLEDSAMYFCASKQGNTEAFFGQGTRLTVV.

The chain is built from TRBV12-5 and TRBJ2-2; 12 nucleotides agree with TRBD1. V shed 3 bases and J 3 bases; nucleotides not matched to a gene: 5. Germline lookup yields CDR1 LGHNT and CDR2 FRNRAP. CDR3 length: 17 amino acids. DNA for the CDR3: TGTGCTAGTGGTTTTGGGACAGGGGGCGGTGACACCGGGGAGCTGTTTTTT. This codes for CASGFGTGGGDTGELFF.

This clone was seen just once. This chain connects TRBV5-4 to TRBJ2-2; TRBD2 aligns across 11 bases. The CDR3 spans 17 residues. V shed 9 bases, J shed 3 bases, and the junction held 13 bases outside the gene matches. The germline gives CDR1 SGHNT, CDR2 YYREEE (reference sequence). The CDR3 bases are TGTGCCACCAAGGCAGCTAGCGGGGGGCTTCACACCGGGGAGCTGTTTTTT. It codes for CATKAASGGLHTGELFF.

This clone was seen more than once but under ten times. J is TRBJ1-6 and V is TRBV6-5, with TRBD1 matching over 10 bases. The length of the CDR3 is 15 residues. J was trimmed by 7 bases and V by 6 bases; bases with no gene match: 6. From germline, CDR1 is MNHEY and CDR2 SVGAGI. CDR3 nucleotides: TGTGCCAGCAGCCGTGGACAGGGGGGCAATTCACCCCTCCACTTT. The encoded protein is CASSRGQGGNSPLHF.

This clone was picked up a small number of times. The chain combines TRBV6-5 with TRBJ2-7; possibly TRBD2 for D (5 bases). Trimming cost V 0 bases and J 6 bases, with 9 bases left between them. The CDR3 length is 13 residues. The germline V gene encodes CDR1 MNHEY and CDR2 SVGAGI. The CDR3 loop is CASSYSVGSEQYF. CDR3 DNA sequence: TGTGCCAGCAGTTACTCGGTGGGGAGCGAGCAGTACTTC.

The chain employs TRBV6-5 and TRBJ1-5, with D perhaps matching TRBD1 (5 bases). V dropped 6 bases and J dropped 0 bases, with 12 bases sitting between them. Germline loops: CDR1 MNHEY, CDR2 SVGAGI. The CDR3 has 15 amino acids. The CDR3 coding sequence is TGTGCCAGCAGCTCCAGACAGATTAGCAATCAGCCCCAGCATTTT. Its protein is CASSSRQISNQPQHF.